This entry lists 23 T cell receptor beta chains sequenced from one sample in a study of blood T cell repertoires in COVID-19. The protocol was immunoSEQ multiplex PCR, while the TCRdb copy is restricted to in-frame clones and leaves out a portion. The sample records some 240,000 clones, about four fifths being singletons. The specimen was PBMCs or T cells enriched from blood (not recorded which). The receptors originated from a man aged 50 or older who had recovered from COVID-19.

The genes are TRBV29-1 and TRBJ2-5; 7 positions match TRBD2. Germline loops: CDR1 SQVTM, CDR2 ANQGSEA. This CDR3 has 15 amino acids. The V gene end was trimmed by 5 bases and the J gene end by 2 bases; junction bases not matched to a gene: 11. The CDR3 is CSVRESSGLQETQYF. Here the CDR3 DNA reads TGCAGCGTTCGGGAGTCTAGCGGTTTACAAGAGACCCAGTACTTC.

The chain carries TRBV18 and TRBJ1-3, with a tentative D call TRBD1 (6 bases). The germline V gene has CDR1 KGHSH and CDR2 LQKENI. This CDR3 has 14 amino acids. Between the trimmed V and J ends, which lost 3 bases and 4 bases, there was a span of 10 bases. The chain's CDR3 is CASSPRGRGNTIYF. CDR3 bases: TGTGCCAGCTCACCCAGGGGCCGCGGAAACACCATATATTTT.

The chain carries TRBV25-1 and TRBJ1-6, with 7 bases fitting TRBD1. The J segment lost 8 bases and the V segment lost 6 bases, leaving 10 bases of the junction unmatched. The CDR3 has 15 amino acids. Germline V gene sequence: CDR1 MGHDK, CDR2 SYGVNS. This CDR3 reads CASRVPTGVYSPLHF. CDR3 DNA: TGTGCCAGCAGAGTACCTACAGGGGTTTATTCACCCCTCCACTTT. Using reference TRBV25-1 and TRBJ1-6 for the parts outside the CDR3, the full variable domain is EADIYQTPRYLVIGTGKKITLECSQTMGHDKMYWYQQDPGMELHLIHYSYGVNSTEKGDLSSESTVSRIRTEHFPLTLESARPSHTSQYLCASRVPTGVYSPLHFGNGTRLTVT.

The V gene is TRBV5-1, the J gene TRBJ2-1, with D maybe TRBD2 (5 bases). CDR3 length: 14 amino acids. Germline-derived CDR1 and CDR2 are SGHRS and YFSETQ. V shed 0 bases and J shed 4 bases, with 8 bases lying between them. The CDR3 region is CASSLGQRYNEQFF. The CDR3 coding sequence is TGCGCCAGCAGCTTGGGCCAGCGGTACAATGAGCAGTTCTTC.

CDR3 coding DNA: TGTGCCAGCAGCTTATGGGCTAGCGGGTCCTACGAGCAGTACTTC. Protein: CASSLWASGSYEQYF. The genes are TRBV7-8 and TRBJ2-7, with 8 nucleotides matching TRBD2. Trimming removed 2 bases from V and 1 base from J; junction bases left unmatched: 4. CDR3 length: 15 amino acids. CDR1 and CDR2 (germline): SGHVS, FQNEAQ.

The chain links TRBV12-3 or TRBV12-4 to TRBJ2-7; 8 bases match TRBD1. Trimming took 8 bases from V and 9 from J; bases not matched to a gene: 6. This CDR3 is built from 11 residues. The CDR3 here is CASGQGEGQYF. CDR3 nucleotide sequence: TGTGCCAGCGGACAGGGCGAGGGGCAGTACTTC.

The V and J genes are TRBV11-3 and TRBJ2-7, with TRBD1 matching 10 bases. The CDR3 loop spans 15 amino acids. Germline-derived CDR1 and CDR2 are SGHNT and YENEEA. The J segment lost 5 bases and the V segment lost 4 bases, leaving 8 bases of the junction unmatched. The DNA of the CDR3 is TGTGCCAGCAGCTCAGGACCGGGACAGGGGAACGAGCAGTACTTC. Its protein product is CASSSGPGQGNEQYF. The complete variable domain, with remaining parts taken from reference TRBV11-3 and TRBJ2-7, reads EAGVVQSPRYKIIEKKQPVAFWCNPISGHNTLYWYLQNLGQGPELLIRYENEEAVDDSQLPKDRFSAERLKGVDSTLKIQPAELGDSAVYLCASSSGPGQGNEQYFGPGTRLTVT.

V is TRBV5-1 and J is TRBJ2-1; 14 positions match TRBD2. V trimming: 3 bases; J trimming: 1 base; junction bases outside the gene matches: 12. The CDR3 loop spans 20 amino acids. Germline CDR1 is SGHRS and CDR2 is YFSETQ. The CDR3 DNA follows: TGCGCCAGCAGCTCGATGGGGGGACTAGCGGGAGAAGGATCCTACAATGAGCAGTTCTTC. Translation: CASSSMGGLAGEGSYNEQFF. Full variable domain (remainder filled in from reference TRBV5-1 and TRBJ2-1): KAGVTQTPRYLIKTRGQQVTLSCSPISGHRSVSWYQQTPGQGLQFLFEYFSETQRNKGNFPGRFSGRQFSNSRSEMNVSTLELGDSALYLCASSSMGGLAGEGSYNEQFFGPGTRLTVL.

CDR3 protein: CASSYRGGPAGNEQFF. The CDR3 DNA sequence: TGTGCCAGCAGTTACAGGGGCGGACCGGCGGGGAATGAGCAGTTCTTC. This chain links TRBV6-2 or TRBV6-3 with TRBJ2-1, with a tentative D call TRBD2 (6 bases). The germline gives CDR1 MNHEY, CDR2 SVGEGT. V lost 2 bases and J 7 bases, leaving 18 bases between the germline ends. The length of the CDR3 is 16 residues.

The chain joins TRBV3-1 (or the pseudogene TRBV3-2) to TRBJ2-1; 12 positions agree with TRBD2. The germline CDR1 and CDR2 sequences are LGHDT and YNNKEL (reference sequence). The ends lost 4 bases at V and 9 bases at J; junction bases unmatched: 7. The CDR3 spans 15 residues. The CDR3 nucleotides read TGTGCCAGCAGCCCCGGACTAGCGGGGTATGGTGAGCAGTTCTTC. Amino acids: CASSPGLAGYGEQFF.

The rearrangement links TRBV10-2 to TRBJ1-2, with 7 bases that match TRBD1. The trim removed 5 bases at V and 3 bases at J, leaving 6 bases unmatched. CDR1 WSHSY and CDR2 SAAADI come from the germline V gene. This CDR3 is 14 amino acids long. The CDR3 is CASSPTGADYGYTF. The CDR3 DNA is TGCGCCAGCAGTCCTACAGGGGCGGACTATGGCTACACCTTC.

This clone was detected only once. The V gene is TRBV6-5, the J gene TRBJ1-2, with a tentative D call TRBD1 (5 bases). Trimming took off 5 bases at V and 6 bases at J, with 10 bases between the two ends. CDR1 MNHEY and CDR2 SVGAGI come from the germline V gene. This CDR3 has 12 amino acids. The CDR3 nucleotides read TGTGCCAGCAGTCGGGGGGGTAATGGCTACACCTTC. Protein: CASSRGGNGYTF.

V usage is TRBV15 and J usage is TRBJ1-1, with unresolved D. CDR3 length: 17 amino acids. With 0 bases removed from V and 4 bases from J, the gap between germline ends came to 18 bases. Germline loops: CDR1 LNHNV, CDR2 YYDKDF (reference sequence). The CDR3 protein is CATSRDIMRALGTEAFF. CDR3 nucleotide sequence: TGTGCCACCAGCAGAGATATTATGAGGGCCTTGGGCACTGAAGCTTTCTTT.

The rearrangement links TRBV27 to TRBJ2-3; D unclear. Trimming cost V 6 bases and J 1 base, with 11 bases left between them. The CDR3 loop spans 14 amino acids. The V gene's germline CDR1 is MNHEY and CDR2 SMNVEV (reference sequence). CDR3 protein: CASRLLTGTDTQYF. CDR3 DNA: TGTGCCAGCAGACTACTGACGGGCACAGATACGCAGTATTTT.

The chain uses TRBV28 and TRBJ2-2; TRBD2 might be the D (6 bases). Trimming stripped 1 base from V and 0 bases from J, with 9 bases between. The CDR3 has 16 residues. Germline values: CDR1 MDHEN, CDR2 SYDVKM. For the CDR3, the DNA is TGTGCCAGCAGTTTATTAGCGGTTTCGAACACCGGGGAGCTGTTTTTT. Protein sequence: CASSLLAVSNTGELFF.

The chain carries TRBV9 and TRBJ2-3, with D maybe TRBD2 (7 bases). In germline, CDR1 is SGDLS, CDR2 YYNGEE. The CDR3 is 18 amino acids. The V gene lost 0 bases and the J gene lost 5 bases, with 22 bases spanning the gap. The DNA for the CDR3 is TGTGCCAGCAGCGTAGGGGGCCGGGGGGCATGGGTAGGAGATACGCAGTATTTT. It yields the protein CASSVGGRGAWVGDTQYF.

The chain links TRBV5-4 to TRBJ2-7; the match to TRBD2 covers 8 bases. This CDR3 contains 19 residues. Germline assignment: CDR1 SGHNT and CDR2 YYREEE (reference sequence). The trim removed 0 bases at V and 5 bases at J, leaving 19 bases unmatched. CDR3 sequence: CASSLAGAGGIHLPDEQYF. CDR3 bases: TGTGCCAGCAGCTTGGCCGGGGCGGGAGGCATCCATTTACCCGACGAGCAGTACTTC.

The V call is TRBV12-2, the J call TRBJ2-3; the table's D call, TRBD2, has no DNA check behind it. TRBV12-2 has pseudogene status. This CDR3 is 18 amino acids long. The DNA of the CDR3 is TGTGCAAGTCGCCAGTGGTGTAGACTAGCGAATAACACAGATACGCAGTATTTT. It translates to CASRQWCRLANNTDTQYF.

The chain recombines TRBV29-1 with TRBJ1-5; D remains ambiguous. This CDR3 region has 13 residues. Trimming cost V 5 bases and J 3 bases, with 11 bases left between them. Germline lookup yields CDR1 SQVTM and CDR2 ANQGSEA. For the CDR3, the DNA is TGCAGCGTTTCACTGAGTACCAATCAGCCCCAGCATTTT. This codes for CSVSLSTNQPQHF. The full variable domain, completed using reference TRBV29-1 and TRBJ1-5, is SAVISQKPSRDICQRGTSLTIQCQVDSQVTMMFWYRQQPGQSLTLIATANQGSEATYESGFVIDKFPISRPNLTFSTLTVSNMSPEDSSIYLCSVSLSTNQPQHFGDGTRLSIL.

CDR3 bases: TGTGCTAGTGGTTTGGCTGGGAGCACCGGGGAGCTGTTTTTT. Translating it yields CASGLAGSTGELFF. The rearrangement uses TRBV12-5 and TRBJ2-2; D might be TRBD2 (5 bases). CDR1 is LGHNT, CDR2 FRNRAP, per germline. V gave up 1 base and J gave up 4 bases, with 7 bases separating them. This CDR3 region has 14 residues.

This chain connects TRBV10-2 to TRBJ1-2, with D hard to call. This CDR3 has 14 amino acids. V lost 8 bases to trimming and J lost 0 bases, with 13 bases between them. The germline V gene has CDR1 WSHSY and CDR2 SAAADI. CDR3 sequence (DNA): TGCGCCAGCTCTGGGAGCTTAGCTAACTATGGCTACACCTTC. Residues: CASSGSLANYGYTF.

Comment on this clone: The sample carries other DNA sequences with the same CDR3. J is TRBJ1-2 and V is TRBV27; 9 nucleotides match TRBD1. The CDR3 loop spans 13 amino acids. V lost 6 bases and J lost 5; bases outside the gene matches: 4. Germline V gene lookup returns CDR1 MNHEY and CDR2 SMNVEV (reference sequence). CDR3 residues: CASSPDRGYGYTF. CDR3 bases: TGTGCCAGCAGCCCGGACAGGGGTTATGGCTACACCTTC.

The rearrangement links TRBV9 to TRBJ2-7; D perhaps matches TRBD1 (5 bases). Trimming left V 4 bases short and J 2 bases short, with 13 bases between. The V gene's germline CDR1 is SGDLS and CDR2 YYNGEE. The CDR3 loop spans 14 amino acids. The DNA of the CDR3 is TGTGCCAGCAGCCCCCTAGACAGAACCTACGAGCAGTACTTC. This translates into CASSPLDRTYEQYF.